These 8 T cell receptor beta chains were all obtained from the same sample, sequenced in a study of T cells in Graves' hyperthyroidism and ophthalmopathy. RNA transcripts yielded amplified TCR beta CDR3 regions. During a first-round RT-PCR of the TCR CDR3, the HTBI primer set was used. TCRdb recomputed calls from the multiplex PCR reads with MiXCR, one row per CDR3 protein. The data contain some 180,000 distinct CDR3 sequences, about 18% of them singletons. The sequenced sample was blood. The source is a woman between 45 and 65 years old with Graves' hyperthyroidism.

The table lists this clonotype with many counts. The genes are TRBV5-1 and TRBJ1-1, with D tentatively TRBD1 (5 bases). The germline V gene has CDR1 SGHRS and CDR2 YFSETQ. The length of the CDR3 is 14 residues. V was pared by 6 bases and J by 1 base, with 13 bases between. CDR3 region: CASKRLTENTEAFF. CDR3 in DNA: TGCGCCAGCAAGCGACTGACAGAGAACACTGAAGCTTTCTTT.

The chain links TRBV6-1 to TRBJ1-1, with TRBD1 matching 8 bases. Trimming cost V 5 bases and J 0 bases; bases outside gene matches: 8. Germline assignment: CDR1 MNHNS and CDR2 SASEGT. This CDR3 is 16 amino acids long. CDR3 DNA: TGTGCCAGCAGTTCAGGACAGGGTATCATGAACACTGAAGCTTTCTTT. This gives the protein CASSSGQGIMNTEAFF.

This clonotype has a count of ten or more. The V gene is TRBV5-4, the J gene TRBJ1-1, with a weak D call TRBD1 (5 bases). The CDR3 has 13 residues. V was trimmed by 2 bases and J by 6 bases, leaving 11 bases between them. Germline V gene lookup returns CDR1 SGHNT and CDR2 YYREEE (reference sequence). Written as DNA, the CDR3 is TGTGCCAGCAGCTTATGGGGAGGGGCTGAAGCTTTCTTT. It yields the protein CASSLWGGAEAFF.

This clonotype has a handful of counts. The chain links TRBV20-1 to TRBJ2-5; 8 bases match TRBD1. CDR3 size: 15 residues. The germline gives CDR1 DFQATT, CDR2 SNEGSKA (reference sequence). With 0 bases clipped from V and 2 bases from J, the junction kept 5 bases outside the gene matches. CDR3 DNA: TGCAGTGCTAGAGATAGCAGACAGGGGCAAGAGACCCAGTACTTC. This sequence encodes CSARDSRQGQETQYF.

This clonotype has ten or more counts. The chain combines TRBV28 with TRBJ2-7; D gene unclear. V was pared by 5 bases and J by 4 bases, with 9 bases between. The CDR3 loop spans 12 amino acids. Germline V CDR1 and CDR2: MDHEN, SYDVKM. The DNA for the CDR3 is TGTGCCAGCAGTCCGCCCGGTTACGAGCAGTACTTC. Protein sequence: CASSPPGYEQYF. Filled out from reference TRBV28 and TRBJ2-7, the complete variable domain reads DVKVTQSSRYLVKRTGEKVFLECVQDMDHENMFWYRQDPGLGLRLIYFSYDVKMKEKGDIPEGYSVSREKKERFSLILESASTNQTSMYLCASSPPGYEQYFGPGTRLTVT.

The sample holds many counts of this clonotype. This rearrangement joins TRBV5-1 to TRBJ1-5; D unresolved. The CDR3 runs 16 residues. The V end lost 0 bases, the J end lost 4 bases, and 14 bases lay between the germline ends. Looked up from germline, CDR1 is SGHRS and CDR2 is YFSETQ. The CDR3: CASSLEGGDGNQPQHF. The CDR3 region has the DNA TGCGCCAGCAGCTTGGAAGGAGGAGACGGTAATCAGCCCCAGCATTTT.

The rearrangement uses TRBV7-9 and TRBJ2-7, with 10 bases matching TRBD1. This CDR3 region has 15 residues. CDR1 is SEHNR, CDR2 FQNEAQ, per germline (reference sequence). The V gene end was trimmed by 5 bases and the J gene end by 6 bases; junction bases not matched to a gene: 10. This CDR3 is CASSAGQGRSGEQYF. The CDR3 DNA sequence: TGTGCCAGCAGCGCGGGACAGGGGCGTTCGGGCGAGCAGTACTTC.

This clonotype was picked up many times. The V and J genes are TRBV29-1 and TRBJ1-4, with TRBD1 matching 7 bases. Per the germline V gene, CDR1 is SQVTM and CDR2 is ANQGSEA. CDR3 length: 11 residues. The V and J ends lost 7 bases and 8 bases, in that order; junction bases with no gene match: 4. The DNA of the CDR3 is TGCAGCGGACAGGGTGCCGAAAAACTGTTTTTT. Amino acids: CSGQGAEKLFF.